The sequence of this T cell receptor (beta chain) was determined in a study of CD8 T cells in ankylosing spondylitis. Broader study findings: Reports of some motif variants in reactive arthritis synovial fluid and blood predate this one. Seemingly characteristic of ankylosing spondylitis blood was a TCR beta motif consisting of about 8 highly homologous variants.

The V and J ends lost 2 bases and 4 bases respectively, with 14 bases between them. Germline CDR1 and CDR2: SGHRS and YFSETQ. The CDR3 length is 15 residues. Quantitative 5'-RACE with molecular barcodes was used to make the TCR beta libraries. TCRdb itself ran the 5' RACE reads through MiXCR, one entry per CDR3 protein. The repertoire holds about 250,000 distinct CDR3 sequences, with roughly 18% as singletons. This clonotype was found a few times. What it binds is unknown. V usage is TRBV5-1 and J usage is TRBJ2-3, with D possibly called TRBD1 or TRBD2 (5 bases each). The receptor's source is a male donor with ankylosing spondylitis or in good health (not recorded which). Sequenced sample: blood, either unsorted or a sorted T cell fraction (not recorded which). This CDR3 reads CASSFRDPWADTQYF. The CDR3 DNA follows: TGCGCCAGCAGCTTCCGGGACCCCTGGGCAGATACGCAGTATTTT.